This is a list of T cell receptor beta chains from one sample in a study of blood T cell repertoires in COVID-19. Assay used: immunoSEQ multiplex PCR; TCRdb lists only in-frame clones, some missing. Of about 160,000 clones listed, roughly 90% are singletons. The sequenced sample consisted of peripheral blood. The receptor set was obtained from a man aged 18 to 30 with acute or convalescent COVID-19. CDR3s include the opening cysteine and the closing phenylalanine or tryptophan.

j_call: TRBJ2-1
v_call: TRBV6-2/TRBV6-3
cdr3_aa: CASSYAGGYEQFF

j_call: TRBJ2-3
v_call: TRBV4-2
cdr3_aa: CASSQGGLAGSTDTQYF

j_call: TRBJ1-1
v_call: TRBV5-6
cdr3_aa: CASSLDWDRNTEAFF

j_call: TRBJ2-3
v_call: TRBV7-9
cdr3_aa: CASSWPDTQYF

j_call: TRBJ2-3
v_call: TRBV7-9
cdr3_aa: CASSPKPGLTTDTQYF

j_call: TRBJ1-5
v_call: TRBV9
cdr3_aa: CASSKDRGRDQPQHF

j_call: TRBJ1-3
v_call: TRBV25-1
cdr3_aa: CASSELGQGAMDTIYF

j_call: TRBJ1-5
v_call: TRBV27
cdr3_aa: CASSSGVSQPQHF

j_call: TRBJ1-5
v_call: TRBV19
cdr3_aa: CASSILQGEWGNQPQHF

j_call: TRBJ1-2
v_call: TRBV30
cdr3_aa: CAWSRGRGRLNYGYTF

j_call: TRBJ1-5
v_call: TRBV19
cdr3_aa: CASTLSWGGSQPQHF

j_call: TRBJ2-6
v_call: TRBV27
cdr3_aa: CASSFRGLGGANVLTF

j_call: TRBJ1-5
v_call: TRBV6-6
cdr3_aa: CASSRGGTGDSNQPQHF

j_call: TRBJ2-2
v_call: TRBV18
cdr3_aa: CASSPEISGGNTGELFF

j_call: TRBJ1-2
v_call: TRBV18
cdr3_aa: CASSPPDRGSYGYTF

j_call: TRBJ1-6
v_call: TRBV30
cdr3_aa: CAWSVPGLSRKSDSPLHF

j_call: TRBJ1-1
v_call: TRBV7-9
cdr3_aa: CASSLGGGLNTEAFF

j_call: TRBJ1-1
v_call: TRBV4-1
cdr3_aa: CASSQDFGGWVTEAFF

j_call: TRBJ1-5
v_call: TRBV15
cdr3_aa: CATSFDGRDLGQPQHF

j_call: TRBJ1-1
v_call: TRBV12-3/TRBV12-4
cdr3_aa: CASSQGSTEAFF

j_call: TRBJ2-7
v_call: TRBV7-8
cdr3_aa: CASSSRTVTGVYEQYF

j_call: TRBJ2-1
v_call: TRBV7-8
cdr3_aa: CASSFTGTGFNEQFF

j_call: TRBJ2-3
v_call: TRBV5-1
cdr3_aa: CASSSRDRGTDTQYF

j_call: TRBJ1-2
v_call: TRBV5-1
cdr3_aa: CASSQTTGALGGYTF

j_call: TRBJ2-5
v_call: TRBV5-1
cdr3_aa: CASSLAPVQETQYF

j_call: TRBJ2-2
v_call: TRBV24-1
cdr3_aa: CATRAGGHTGELFF

j_call: TRBJ2-7
v_call: TRBV28
cdr3_aa: CASSFAGPGGEQYF

j_call: TRBJ1-5
v_call: TRBV2
cdr3_aa: CASDRDSNQPQHF

j_call: TRBJ1-4
v_call: TRBV10-3
cdr3_aa: CAISEGTGNEKLFF

j_call: TRBJ2-5
v_call: TRBV5-1
cdr3_aa: CASSPWDREETQYF

j_call: TRBJ1-5
v_call: TRBV25-1
cdr3_aa: CASSVFLSNQPQHF

j_call: TRBJ2-6
v_call: TRBV6-1
cdr3_aa: CASSKVGQGTASGANVLTF

j_call: TRBJ1-1
v_call: TRBV29-1
cdr3_aa: CSVLRQGAITEAFF

j_call: TRBJ1-4
v_call: TRBV5-1
cdr3_aa: CASSLGHSSEKLFF

j_call: TRBJ2-2
v_call: TRBV3-1/TRBV3-2
cdr3_aa: CASSQDSPTSGRTGELFF

j_call: TRBJ1-2
v_call: TRBV5-1
cdr3_aa: CASSPLTGGGYTF

j_call: TRBJ1-1
v_call: TRBV5-1
cdr3_aa: CASSQGGERTEAFF

j_call: TRBJ2-5
v_call: TRBV5-1
cdr3_aa: CASSPDRGRLQYF

j_call: TRBJ1-3
v_call: TRBV30
cdr3_aa: CAWSVHLRSGNTIYF

j_call: TRBJ2-7
v_call: TRBV4-1
cdr3_aa: CASSHPGQGYEQYF

j_call: TRBJ1-2
v_call: TRBV27
cdr3_aa: CASSPGTDQGGYTF

j_call: TRBJ1-2
v_call: TRBV5-6
cdr3_aa: CASSRDYGYTF

j_call: TRBJ2-2
v_call: TRBV5-1
cdr3_aa: CASRPYGQNTGELFF

j_call: TRBJ2-2
v_call: TRBV5-1
cdr3_aa: CASSLVTANTGELFF

j_call: TRBJ2-1
v_call: TRBV30
cdr3_aa: CAWNRGGSSYNEQFF

j_call: TRBJ1-6
v_call: TRBV19
cdr3_aa: CASSARGRSGTGDSPLHF

j_call: TRBJ2-6
v_call: TRBV13
cdr3_aa: CASSLYTGASGANVLTF

j_call: TRBJ1-1
v_call: TRBV10-3
cdr3_aa: CAISEDRANTEAFF

j_call: TRBJ1-3
v_call: TRBV5-1
cdr3_aa: CASSLDGRPGNTIYF

j_call: TRBJ1-2
v_call: TRBV5-1
cdr3_aa: CASSLIGGESYGYTF

j_call: TRBJ1-4
v_call: TRBV19
cdr3_aa: CASSSSHTTNEKLFF